These 2 T cell receptor beta chains were all obtained from the same sample, sequenced in a study of control samples from healthy donors and cancer patients. Assay: immunoSEQ multiplex PCR; the TCRdb copy retains only in-frame clones and omits some. The table includes some 140,000 clones, about nine tenths detected once. Sequenced input: blood. Receptors were obtained from a young man in good health.

The chain joins TRBV27 to TRBJ1-2, with TRBD1 as a possible D gene (5 bases). V lost 2 bases and J lost 3, with 10 bases in between. Per the germline V gene, CDR1 is MNHEY and CDR2 is SMNVEV (reference sequence). This CDR3 comprises 14 residues. As DNA, the CDR3 is TGTGCCAGCAGTTTAAGCGACAGTGACTATGGCTACACCTTC. This sequence encodes CASSLSDSDYGYTF.

The genes are TRBV27 and TRBJ2-7, with 10 bases that match TRBD2. The J segment lost 0 bases and the V segment lost 4 bases, leaving 6 bases of the junction unmatched. CDR1 and CDR2 from the germline V gene are MNHEY and SMNVEV (reference sequence). This CDR3 contains 16 residues. CDR3 nucleotide sequence: TGTGCCAGCAGTTATAGCTCTAGCGGGAGCTCCTACGAGCAGTACTTC. Protein: CASSYSSSGSSYEQYF.